This is a list of T cell receptor beta chains from one sample in a study of human T cells and chemical hapten exposure. TCRdb processed the RACE reads anew with MiXCR; each CDR3 protein has one entry. The table includes under 450,000 distinct CDR3 sequences, 6% to 7% detected once. This specimen was whole blood, taken in connection with sensitization to the hapten diphenylcyclopropenone (DPC). These receptor sequences come from a woman under 30 with alopecia areata. Some clones in this sample may be carry-over from other donors' samples. CDR3s include the opening cysteine and the closing phenylalanine or tryptophan. The order of the fields is clone size, V gene, D gene, J gene, CDR3 DNA, CDR3 protein. D genes are given only for firm matches. Size is omitted from some rows. Given values are once, few, many or a class for expanded clones.

>few|TRBV12-5|TRBD1|TRBJ1-1
TGTGCTAGTGGTCTAGGGACAGGGTCCTTAAACACTGAAGCTTTCTTT
CASGLGTGSLNTEAFF
>many|TRBV29-1|.|TRBJ1-1
TGCAGCGTGGGGACTAACACTGAAGCTTTCTTT
CSVGTNTEAFF
>many|TRBV5-1|.|TRBJ1-5
TGCGCCAGCAGCCCGGTCGGAGGGTCGCGTCAGCCCCAGCATTTT
CASSPVGGSRQPQHF
>many|TRBV5-1|.|TRBJ1-4
TGCGCCAGCAGCTTGGCTACAGGGATTCAGGAAAAACTGTTTTTT
CASSLATGIQEKLFF
>few|TRBV7-2|.|TRBJ2-5
TGTGCCAGCGGGGGCTACGAGGGCGGGACCCAGTACTTC
CASGGYEGGTQYF
>.|TRBV10-2|TRBD1|TRBJ1-1
TGCGCCAGCAGCGGGACAGGGGGCATAGCAGCTTTCTTT
CASSGTGGIAAFF
>many|TRBV6-2/TRBV6-3|.|TRBJ1-5
TGTGCCAGCAGTTACGGTCTACCGAGCAATCAGCCCCAGCATTTT
CASSYGLPSNQPQHF
>few|TRBV5-1|.|TRBJ2-5
TGCGCCAGCAGCACCGGAGTGTACCAAGAGACCCAGTACTTC
CASSTGVYQETQYF
>.|TRBV7-3|.|TRBJ2-2
TGTGCCAACCCACAGGGTCGGGACACCGGGGAGCTGTTTTTT
CANPQGRDTGELFF
>many|TRBV20-1|.|TRBJ1-5
TGCAGTGCTACGACCAATCAGCCCCAGCATTTT
CSATTNQPQHF
>many|TRBV29-1|.|TRBJ1-4
TGCAGCGTCACGAGACAGACAACTAATGAAAAACTGTTTTTT
CSVTRQTTNEKLFF
>.|TRBV6-2/TRBV6-3|.|TRBJ2-7
TGTGCCAGCAGTTACAGTGACGCCGTCTCCTACGAGCAGTACTTC
CASSYSDAVSYEQYF
>.|TRBV28|TRBD1|TRBJ1-5
TGTGCCAGCAGTCAGGGACAGGGAGGCGGCAATCAGCCCCAGCATTTT
CASSQGQGGGNQPQHF
>many|TRBV7-2|.|TRBJ1-2
TGTGCCAGCAGCTTAGTGGGGGCCTATGGCTACACCTTC
CASSLVGAYGYTF
>many|TRBV12-3/TRBV12-4|TRBD2|TRBJ2-1
TGTGCCAGCACCACAGGGGCGGGGGGGTACAATGAGCAGTTCTTC
CASTTGAGGYNEQFF
>.|TRBV20-1|TRBD2|TRBJ2-3
TGCAGTGCTAGAGATTCCCGAAGGCGGGGGGGCCCCGATACGCAGTATTTT
CSARDSRRRGGPDTQYF
>many|TRBV13|TRBD1|TRBJ1-2
TGTGCCAGCAATACACAGGGGGCAAATGGCTACACCTTC
CASNTQGANGYTF
>many|TRBV2|.|TRBJ1-5
TGTGCCAGCAGGCTTACAGGGAAGGGACAGCCCCAGCATTTT
CASRLTGKGQPQHF
>.|TRBV7-2|.|TRBJ1-5
TGTGCCAGCAGCGTCTCAGGGGCTCTTACTCGTTGGCATCAGCCCCAGCATTTT
CASSVSGALTRWHQPQHF
>many|TRBV9|.|TRBJ1-1
TGTGCCAGCAGCGGGGGGACCAACACTGAAGCTTTCTTT
CASSGGTNTEAFF
>.|TRBV7-8|TRBD1|TRBJ1-2
TGTGCCAGCAGCTACACCGGGACAGGTTATTATGGCTACACCTTC
CASSYTGTGYYGYTF
>many|TRBV7-2|TRBD1|TRBJ1-2
TGTGCCAGCAGCTTAGTGAAAGGACAGGGAAACTATGGCTACACCTTC
CASSLVKGQGNYGYTF
>.|TRBV4-3|.|TRBJ2-5
TGCGCCAGCAGCCAAGTTTTTTCCGGTTCAGAGACCCAGTACTTC
CASSQVFSGSETQYF
>many|TRBV6-5|.|TRBJ1-2
TGTGCCAGCAGTTACTCGTCCTCAATACTAAAGGGGGGCTACACCTTC
CASSYSSSILKGGYTF
>.|TRBV6-1|TRBD1|TRBJ2-7
TGTGCCAGCAGTTATGGACAGGGGTCGGTAACAAACGAGCAGTACTTC
CASSYGQGSVTNEQYF
>.|TRBV4-3|.|TRBJ1-6
TGCGCCAGCAGCCAAATAAAGACAGGAGGGATTGGTTCACCCCTCCACTTT
CASSQIKTGGIGSPLHF
>few|TRBV6-6|.|TRBJ2-5
TGTGCCAGCAGTCCTGCAGTGGGGGGCCAAGAGACCCAGTACTTC
CASSPAVGGQETQYF